Presented here are 21 T cell receptor beta chains from one specimen sequenced in a study of glioma-infiltrating T cells after dendritic cell vaccination. Clones were read by immunoSEQ multiplex PCR, and TCRdb kept only the in-frame ones, dropping some. The table lists over 90,000 clones, 81% of them singletons. Sample: blood, taken before dendritic cell vaccination. The receptors here all came from a human donor with glioblastoma.

V is TRBV6-5 and J is TRBJ2-1, with TRBD2 identical over 8 bases. The CDR3 totals 16 residues. Looked up from germline, CDR1 is MNHEY and CDR2 is SVGAGI. Germline trimming cut 4 bases from V and 4 bases from J; bases unmatched to any gene: 9. CDR3 DNA sequence: TGTGCCAGCAGTTTCCCCCGGGGGGGGGAGTACAATGAGCAGTTCTTC. Its translation: CASSFPRGGEYNEQFF.

The chain joins TRBV7-2 to TRBJ1-5; possible D gene TRBD1, 5 bases. CDR3 length: 15 residues. V lost 8 bases and J lost 1, with 15 bases in between. Germline V gives CDR1 SGHTA, CDR2 FQGNSA. In nucleotides, the CDR3 is TGTGCCAGCGAGAACGGGGGGGGGAGCAATCAGCCCCAGCATTTT. This translates into CASENGGGSNQPQHF.

The V and J genes are TRBV7-8 and TRBJ2-1; perhaps TRBD2 as D (5 bases). The CDR3 extends over 13 amino acids. Trimming shortened V by 1 base and J by 7 bases, and 8 bases separated the two germline ends. CDR1 SGHVS and CDR2 FQNEAQ come from the germline V gene. Here the CDR3 reads CASSLGGRNEQFF. In nucleotides, the CDR3 is TGTGCCAGCAGCTTAGGAGGGCGTAATGAGCAGTTCTTC.

This clone was detected only once. This chain connects TRBV20-1 to TRBJ1-1, with D perhaps matching TRBD1 (6 bases). This CDR3 spans 11 amino acids. Germline assignment: CDR1 DFQATT and CDR2 SNEGSKA (reference sequence). V lost 5 bases to trimming and J lost 6 bases, with 10 bases between them. The DNA of the CDR3 is TGCAGTGCTCAGACAGGCGCTGAAGCTTTCTTT. Its translation is CSAQTGAEAFF.

With regard to this clone: At one boundary the junction diverges from the germline segment, which might be a read error. The sample holds other DNA sequences that translate to the same CDR3. The chain couples TRBV7-2 to TRBJ1-2; possibly TRBD1 for D (5 bases). The CDR3 runs to 15 residues. Germline V gene sequence: CDR1 SGHTA, CDR2 FQGNSA. The CDR3 sequence: CASSYSGGSAYGYTF. For the CDR3, the DNA is TGTGCCAGCAGCTACTCCGGGGGGAGCGCCTATGGCTACACCTTT. Looking up the rest from reference TRBV7-2 and TRBJ1-2 gives the full variable domain: GAGVSQSPSNKVTEKGKDVELRCDPISGHTALYWYRQSLGQGLEFLIYFQGNSAPDKSGLPSDRFSAERTGGSVSTLTIQRTQQEDSAVYLCASSYSGGSAYGYTFGSGTRLTVV.

The chain employs TRBV5-6 and TRBJ1-5, with D possibly being TRBD1 (5 bases). The length of the CDR3 is 14 residues. Trimming removed 3 bases at V and 5 bases at J, with 12 bases between. The germline gives CDR1 SGHDT, CDR2 YYEEEE. CDR3 bases: TGTGCCAGCAGCTCCTGGGGGGAGTATCAGCCCCAGCATTTT. Amino acid sequence: CASSSWGEYQPQHF.

By its share, this clone is medium-sized. Distinct nucleotide sequences in the sample also encode this CDR3. V usage is TRBV6-6 and J usage is TRBJ2-5, with 10 bases matching TRBD2. V trimming: 8 bases; J trimming: 5 bases; junction bases outside the gene matches: 11. Germline loops: CDR1 MNHNY, CDR2 SVGAGI (reference sequence). There are 15 residues in the CDR3. The CDR3 sequence is CASALERGGLETQYF. CDR3 coding DNA: TGTGCCAGCGCCCTGGAGCGGGGGGGCTTGGAGACCCAGTACTTC.

This sequence joins TRBV19 and TRBJ2-6, with D possibly being TRBD2 (6 bases). V gave up 7 bases and J gave up 0 bases, with 19 bases separating them. This CDR3 has 18 amino acids. Germline assignment: CDR1 LNHDA and CDR2 SQIVND (reference sequence). The CDR3 DNA follows: TGTGCCAGTACCCCCGGGGACTTCTTCAGCTCTGGGGCCAACGTCCTGACTTTC. It is translated as CASTPGDFFSSGANVLTF.

The chain couples TRBV11-1 to TRBJ1-6; TRBD1 aligns across 10 bases. Germline V gene lookup returns CDR1 SGHAT and CDR2 FQDESV (reference sequence). This CDR3 comprises 15 residues. Losses at the gene ends were 6 bases for V and 8 bases for J; bases not matched to a gene: 7. The DNA of the CDR3 is TGTGCCAGCAGTCTCTGGACAGGGGGGGATTCACCCCTCCACTTT. Residues: CASSLWTGGDSPLHF.

A few counts support this clone. The V and J genes are TRBV6-4 and TRBJ1-2; D is undetermined. The CDR3 has 12 residues. Germline V gene lookup returns CDR1 MRHNA and CDR2 SNTAGT. V was cut by 0 bases and J by 7 bases, with 6 bases left in between. CDR3 in amino acids: CASSDSLGGYTF. The CDR3 DNA reads TGTGCCAGCAGTGACTCCCTCGGTGGCTACACCTTC.

The chain couples TRBV19 to TRBJ2-7; 7 nucleotides align to TRBD1. V shed 1 base, J shed 4 bases, and the junction held 1 base outside the gene matches. Germline V lookup: CDR1 LNHDA, CDR2 SQIVND (reference sequence). The CDR3 extends over 13 amino acids. The CDR3, as DNA: TGTGCCAGTAGTATAGGGACAGGTTACGAGCAGTACTTC. Residues: CASSIGTGYEQYF.

The chain couples TRBV29-1 to TRBJ2-1, with 7 bases aligning to TRBD1. Germline V CDR1 and CDR2: SQVTM, ANQGSEA. The V gene end was trimmed by 1 base and the J gene end by 4 bases; junction bases not matched to a gene: 7. The CDR3 is made up of 15 amino acids. The CDR3 DNA sequence: TGCAGCGTTGAAGGTCAGGGGGTCGAATACAATGAGCAGTTCTTC. Protein: CSVEGQGVEYNEQFF.

This clone came up once. This rearrangement joins TRBV6-1 to TRBJ2-7; TRBD1 matches at 11 bases. V lost 5 bases, J lost 12 bases, and 9 bases stayed unmatched. The CDR3 consists of 13 residues. Germline assignment: CDR1 MNHNS and CDR2 SASEGT. As DNA, the CDR3 is TGTGCCAGCAGTCAAGGACAGGGGGCTATTCCGTACTTC. Protein: CASSQGQGAIPYF.

The CDR3 loop reads CASSQDGDRGEKLFF. As DNA, the CDR3 is TGCGCCAGCAGCCAAGACGGGGACAGGGGTGAAAAACTGTTTTTT. The V gene is TRBV4-3, the J gene TRBJ1-4; 10 bases fit TRBD1. V lost 0 bases to trimming and J lost 7 bases; unmatched junction nucleotides: 2. Germline V gene sequence: CDR1 LGHNA, CDR2 YSLEER. CDR3 length equals 15 residues.

The chain combines TRBV7-2 with TRBJ1-2, with D perhaps matching TRBD1 (5 bases). V lost 5 bases, J lost 11 bases, and 21 bases lay in between. The CDR3 is made up of 14 amino acids. CDR1 SGHTA and CDR2 FQGNSA come from the germline V gene. The CDR3 DNA is TGTGCCAGCAGCATCGGCCAGGGCGAGATTGGTTACACCTTC. Translation: CASSIGQGEIGYTF.

The chain employs TRBV5-4 and TRBJ2-5; 8 bases fit TRBD2. Per the germline V gene, CDR1 is SGHNT and CDR2 is YYREEE (reference sequence). There are 18 residues in the CDR3. The ends lost 3 bases at V and 1 base at J; junction bases unmatched: 14. The CDR3 DNA follows: TGTGCCAGCAGCTCCACCCCACTAGCGGTGTTTCTCCAAGAGACCCAGTACTTC. Translation gives CASSSTPLAVFLQETQYF.

The chain recombines TRBV4-1 with TRBJ1-2, with a weak D call TRBD1 (6 bases). V lost 3 bases, J lost 8 bases, and 13 bases lay in between. CDR1 MGHRA and CDR2 YSYEKL come from the germline V gene. The CDR3 is made up of 13 amino acids. For the CDR3, the DNA is TGCGCCAGCAGCCATAGGGGGACCGGGGGCTACACCTTC. Translating gives CASSHRGTGGYTF.

This chain connects TRBV4-2 to TRBJ1-2; TRBD1 matches 8 bases. The germline V gene encodes CDR1 LGHNA and CDR2 YNFKEQ. The CDR3 sequence is 17 residues long. With 5 bases clipped from V and 2 bases from J, the junction kept 13 bases outside the gene matches. CDR3 sequence reads: CASSLGTAGQDNYGYTF. The CDR3, as DNA: TGTGCCAGCAGCTTAGGGACGGCGGGACAGGACAACTATGGCTACACCTTC.

The rearrangement uses TRBV13 and TRBJ1-1; 9 nucleotides match TRBD1. The germline V gene has CDR1 PRHDT and CDR2 FYEKMQ (reference sequence). V dropped 2 bases and J dropped 10; count of bases not matched to a gene: 11. The CDR3 has 15 residues. The CDR3 nucleotides read TGTGCCAGCAGCTTACCGGGACAGGGTATCAACGGAGCTTTCTTT. It is translated as CASSLPGQGINGAFF.

This clone was counted between two and nine times. The chain carries TRBV2 and TRBJ1-3, with a tentative D call TRBD1 (6 bases). The germline V and J ends were trimmed by 7 bases and 4 bases, with 14 bases remaining between them. Per germline, CDR1 SNHLY and CDR2 FYNNEI. CDR3 size: 14 residues. CDR3 loop: CASNQQGFGNTIYF. CDR3 DNA sequence: TGTGCCAGCAACCAACAGGGTTTCGGAAACACCATATATTTT.

The CDR3 sequence is CASSDCAARSSYNEQFF. The CDR3 nucleotides are TGTGCCAGCAGTGACTGTGCGGCACGTAGCTCCTACAATGAGCAGTTCTTC. The chain combines TRBV6-4 with TRBJ2-1; D call uncertain. Germline CDR1 MRHNA, CDR2 SNTAGT. With 1 base removed from V and 0 bases from J, the gap between germline ends came to 13 bases. The CDR3 covers 17 residues.